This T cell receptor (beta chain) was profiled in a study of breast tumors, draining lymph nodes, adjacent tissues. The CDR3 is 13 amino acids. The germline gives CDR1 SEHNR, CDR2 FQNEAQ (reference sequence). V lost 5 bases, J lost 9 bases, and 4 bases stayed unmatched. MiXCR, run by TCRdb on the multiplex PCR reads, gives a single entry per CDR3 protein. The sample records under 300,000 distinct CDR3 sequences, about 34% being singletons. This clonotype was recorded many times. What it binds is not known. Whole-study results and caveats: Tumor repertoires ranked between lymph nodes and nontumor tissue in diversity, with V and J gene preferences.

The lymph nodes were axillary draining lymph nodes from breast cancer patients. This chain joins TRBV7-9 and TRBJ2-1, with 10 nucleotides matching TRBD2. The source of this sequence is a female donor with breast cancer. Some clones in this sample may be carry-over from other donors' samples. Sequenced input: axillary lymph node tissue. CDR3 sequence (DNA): TGTGCCAGCAGCCTAAGCGGGGGGGGTGAGCAGTTCTTC. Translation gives CASSLSGGGEQFF.